Sequencing of this T cell receptor (beta chain) was carried out in a study of monozygotic twins with inflammatory bowel disease. Per the germline V gene, CDR1 is SGHNT and CDR2 is YYREEE (reference sequence). This CDR3 has 14 amino acids. Study-wide results and limits: Resolution of different T cell subtypes was not achieved. Repertoire similarity did not separate concordant from discordant twins, possibly from limited power.

Note on this clonotype: Its antigen is unknown.

Investigators made cDNA in eight separate reactions per sample. TCRdb re-called the 5' RACE reads, yielding one record per CDR3 amino acid sequence without DNA. The sample is made up of approximately 150,000 distinct CDR3 sequences, and the top ten hold roughly 2.6% of it. This sequence originates from a human donor with ulcerative colitis or Crohn's disease, or a healthy co-twin of an affected twin (not recorded which). Sequencing was performed on blood. This chain uses TRBV5-4 with TRBJ2-7; TCRdb returns TRBD1, unconfirmable since there is no DNA. CDR3 residues: CASSPGQETYEQYF.